This is a list of T cell receptor beta chains from one sample in a study of CD8 T cells in ankylosing spondylitis. One entry per CDR3 protein, called by TCRdb with MiXCR from the 5' RACE reads. The repertoire consists of around 770,000 distinct CDR3 sequences, with 19% occurring once and the leading ten covering under 20%. The sequenced sample was blood, either unsorted or a sorted T cell fraction (not recorded which). These receptors originate from a male donor with ankylosing spondylitis. CDR3s include the opening cysteine and the closing phenylalanine or tryptophan. Fields, in order: J gene, D gene, V gene, clone size, CDR3 DNA, CDR3 protein. A D gene is named only where the DNA matches it firmly. Part of the rows lack a size; the others show once, few, many or a class for expanded clones.

>TRBJ1-1|-|TRBV3-1|once
TGTGCCAGCAGCCAAGATGAGGCAGGACTCAACACTGAAGCTTTCTTT
CASSQDEAGLNTEAFF
>TRBJ1-6|-|TRBV7-9|-
TGTGCCAGCAGGACCCTGACAGGCTCCTATAATTCACCCCTCCACTTT
CASRTLTGSYNSPLHF
>TRBJ1-2|TRBD1|TRBV29-1|few
TGCAGCGTAGCCCCAACAGGGGGCGACTACACCTTC
CSVAPTGGDYTF
>TRBJ2-1|TRBD2|TRBV20-1|many
TGCAGTGCTAGGTCTACGGCCGGACTAGCGGGAGGACAACTCTACAATGAGCAGTTCTTC
CSARSTAGLAGGQLYNEQFF
>TRBJ1-1|-|TRBV12-3/TRBV12-4|-
TGTGCCAGCACCCTACCGGACACCCGGGGCACGGAAGCTTTCTTT
CASTLPDTRGTEAFF
>TRBJ2-7|-|TRBV7-6|-
TGTGCCAGCAGCTTAGGGGCTAGTAGGGACGAGCAGTACTTC
CASSLGASRDEQYF
>TRBJ2-5|TRBD2|TRBV20-1|few
TGCAGTGCTTCCGGGACTAGAGGCAGGAGCGGGGCCGCGGCGAAAGAGACCCAGTACTTC
CSASGTRGRSGAAAKETQYF
>TRBJ2-3|-|TRBV12-3/TRBV12-4|-
TGTGCCAGCAGTACCACCCTCCCCCGGGTCCGTTCTTGGTATACGCAGTATTTT
CASSTTLPRVRSWYTQYF
>TRBJ1-1|-|TRBV6-6|many
TGTGCCAGCAGTTATAAGGGGAACACTGAAGCTTTCTTT
CASSYKGNTEAFF
>TRBJ2-1|-|TRBV6-2/TRBV6-3|few
TGTGCCAGCAGGCCAAGACAGAGAGAGCAGTTCTTC
CASRPRQREQFF
>TRBJ2-3|-|TRBV10-3|-
TGTGCCATCAGTGAAGTCGGGGGTGGTATAAGCACAGATACGCAGTATTTT
CAISEVGGGISTDTQYF
>TRBJ2-7|-|TRBV20-1|-
TGCAGTGCATCGACCCTGAGCTCCTACGAGCAGTACTTC
CSASTLSSYEQYF
>TRBJ1-1|-|TRBV2|few
TGTGCCAGCAGTGATTGGGGGAGCACTGAAGCTTTCTTT
CASSDWGSTEAFF
>TRBJ1-3|-|TRBV20-1|-
TGCAGTGCTAGGCACACACCCTCTGGAAACACCATATATTTT
CSARHTPSGNTIYF
>TRBJ2-3|-|TRBV7-8|-
TGTGCCAGCAGCTCCGGAGTCTGGGTTACGCAGTATTTT
CASSSGVWVTQYF
>TRBJ1-1|-|TRBV7-2|few
TGTGCCAGCAGCTTAACGCCTATGGGCACTGAAGCTTTCTTT
CASSLTPMGTEAFF
>TRBJ2-1|-|TRBV2|-
TGTGCCAGCAGTGAAAGGACGAGGGGGTCTTCGGATGAGCAGTTCTTC
CASSERTRGSSDEQFF
>TRBJ2-7|TRBD1|TRBV20-1|-
TGCAGTGCTGCAGACAGGGCCTACGAGCAGTACTTC
CSAADRAYEQYF
>TRBJ1-5|-|TRBV24-1|-
TGTGCCACCAGTGATTTGCAGGCCAATCAGCCCCAGCATTTT
CATSDLQANQPQHF
>TRBJ1-4|TRBD1|TRBV5-1|-
TGCGCCAGCAGCTTGCTGGACAGGGTAAATTCGGCTAATGAAAAACTGTTTTTT
CASSLLDRVNSANEKLFF
>TRBJ2-1|-|TRBV18|-
TGTGCCAGCTCACTATATCAAGACAGGAATGAGCAGTTCTTC
CASSLYQDRNEQFF
>TRBJ1-6|TRBD1|TRBV28|-
TGTGCCAGCAGTCGACAGGGATCAAAGGGTTCACCCCTCCACTTT
CASSRQGSKGSPLHF
>TRBJ2-7|-|TRBV5-4|-
TGTGCCAGCAGCTTGGACAGCTCCGGCTACGAGCAGTACTTC
CASSLDSSGYEQYF
>TRBJ1-1|-|TRBV28|-
TGTGCCAGCAGTTTATACGGGGAGGGGACTGAAGCTTTCTTT
CASSLYGEGTEAFF
>TRBJ2-6|-|TRBV4-1|-
TGCGCCAGCAGTGTAGGGCATCTGGTCTCCTCTGGGGCCAACGTCCTGACTTTC
CASSVGHLVSSGANVLTF
>TRBJ2-7|TRBD1|TRBV7-9|-
TGTGCCAGCAGCTTCAGACAGGGGGCCGAGCAGTACTTC
CASSFRQGAEQYF
>TRBJ1-2|-|TRBV28|few
TGTGCCAGCAGCTACACAGGGTCCCGTAATGGCTACACCTTC
CASSYTGSRNGYTF
>TRBJ1-5|-|TRBV12-3/TRBV12-4|-
TGTGCCAGCAGTTTAACAGGGATGAACAATCAGCCCCAGCATTTT
CASSLTGMNNQPQHF
>TRBJ2-5|TRBD2|TRBV20-1|few
TGCAGTGCTGCCCCCTCGGGAGGAGAGACCCAGTATTTC
CSAAPSGGETQYF
>TRBJ2-3|-|TRBV20-1|-
TGCATTGTCGAGGAAATCGGCACAGATACGCAGTATTTT
CIVEEIGTDTQYF
>TRBJ2-7|TRBD2|TRBV27|few
TGTGCCAGCAGTCCCTCTCTAGCGGAGACCATATACGAGCAGTACTTC
CASSPSLAETIYEQYF
>TRBJ1-5|TRBD1|TRBV4-1|-
TGCGCCAGCAGCCAAGGGACAGGGTTTGAGCCCCAGCATTTT
CASSQGTGFEPQHF
>TRBJ2-3|TRBD2|TRBV20-1|-
TGCAGTGCAATTAGCGGGGGTAATACGCATTATTTT
CSAISGGNTHYF
>TRBJ2-3|-|TRBV12-3/TRBV12-4|many
TGTGCCAGCAGCCGAGATGAGGAAGATACGCAGTATTTT
CASSRDEEDTQYF
>TRBJ2-1|TRBD2|TRBV27|-
TGTGCCAGCAGCTCTAGCGGGGCTGACTACAATGAGCAGTTCTTC
CASSSSGADYNEQFF
>TRBJ2-1|-|TRBV11-2|-
TGTGCCAGCAGCTTAAGTCTGAACAATGAGCAGTTCTTC
CASSLSLNNEQFF
>TRBJ2-3|TRBD1|TRBV29-1|few
TGCAGCGTTGAGGCTCTGACCGGGACAGTTGCCCTTCCTAGCACAGATACGCAGTATTTT
CSVEALTGTVALPSTDTQYF
>TRBJ2-1|-|TRBV14|few
TGTGCCAGCAGCCTCGGTTATAGCTCCTACAATGAGCAGTTCTTC
CASSLGYSSYNEQFF
>TRBJ2-7|-|TRBV20-1|many
TGCAGTGCTAGACCCCTCCGGGACGGGTCAAGGCTCTACGAGCAGTACTTC
CSARPLRDGSRLYEQYF
>TRBJ2-3|-|TRBV18|-
TGTGCCAGCTCATCTGGGCCAGCAGATACGCAGTATTTT
CASSSGPADTQYF
>TRBJ2-1|-|TRBV10-3|many
TGTGCCATCAGTGAGATGAAGGGACAAAGCTCCTACAATGAGCAGTTCTTC
CAISEMKGQSSYNEQFF
>TRBJ2-5|TRBD2|TRBV2|-
TGTGCCAGCAGTGAATGGGAGTCTAGCGGCCCCCAAGAGACCCAGTACTTC
CASSEWESSGPQETQYF
>TRBJ2-1|TRBD2|TRBV11-1|few
TGTGCCAGCAGCTTATCGTTGACTAGCGGGATCTACAATGAGCAGTTCTTC
CASSLSLTSGIYNEQFF
>TRBJ2-7|-|TRBV6-1|-
TGTGCCAGCAGGGCTAACAAGGGAGGCGGCTCCTACGAGCAGTACTTC
CASRANKGGGSYEQYF
>TRBJ2-1|TRBD2|TRBV7-8|-
TGTGCCAGCAGCTTAGCCTTTCTAGCGGGAGGGCCATCCACCTACAATGAGCAGTTCTTC
CASSLAFLAGGPSTYNEQFF
>TRBJ2-5|-|TRBV4-1|few
TGCGCCAGCAGCCAAGGTTTGGCAGCCAATCAAGAGACCCAGTACTTC
CASSQGLAANQETQYF
>TRBJ2-5|-|TRBV10-3|few
TGTGCCATCAGTGATCGAGGCGAGGAGACCCAGTACTTC
CAISDRGEETQYF
>TRBJ2-7|TRBD1|TRBV10-3|-
TGTGCCATCATGACAGGGAGCTCCTACGAGCAGTACTTC
CAIMTGSSYEQYF